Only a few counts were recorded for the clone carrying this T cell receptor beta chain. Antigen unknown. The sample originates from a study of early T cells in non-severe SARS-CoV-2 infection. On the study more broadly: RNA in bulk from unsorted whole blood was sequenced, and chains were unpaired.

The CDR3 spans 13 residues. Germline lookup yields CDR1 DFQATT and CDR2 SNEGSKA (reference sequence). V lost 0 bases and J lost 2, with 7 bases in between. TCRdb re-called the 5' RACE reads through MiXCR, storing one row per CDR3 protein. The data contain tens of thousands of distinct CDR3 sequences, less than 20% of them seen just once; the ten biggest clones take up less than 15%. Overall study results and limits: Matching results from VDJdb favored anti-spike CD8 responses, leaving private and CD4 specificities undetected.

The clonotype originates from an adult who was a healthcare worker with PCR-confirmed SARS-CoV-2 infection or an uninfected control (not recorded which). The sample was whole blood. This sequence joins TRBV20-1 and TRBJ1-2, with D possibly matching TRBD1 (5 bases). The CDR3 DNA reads TGCAGTGCTAGAGACAGGGTGAACTATGGCTACACCTTC. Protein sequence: CSARDRVNYGYTF.